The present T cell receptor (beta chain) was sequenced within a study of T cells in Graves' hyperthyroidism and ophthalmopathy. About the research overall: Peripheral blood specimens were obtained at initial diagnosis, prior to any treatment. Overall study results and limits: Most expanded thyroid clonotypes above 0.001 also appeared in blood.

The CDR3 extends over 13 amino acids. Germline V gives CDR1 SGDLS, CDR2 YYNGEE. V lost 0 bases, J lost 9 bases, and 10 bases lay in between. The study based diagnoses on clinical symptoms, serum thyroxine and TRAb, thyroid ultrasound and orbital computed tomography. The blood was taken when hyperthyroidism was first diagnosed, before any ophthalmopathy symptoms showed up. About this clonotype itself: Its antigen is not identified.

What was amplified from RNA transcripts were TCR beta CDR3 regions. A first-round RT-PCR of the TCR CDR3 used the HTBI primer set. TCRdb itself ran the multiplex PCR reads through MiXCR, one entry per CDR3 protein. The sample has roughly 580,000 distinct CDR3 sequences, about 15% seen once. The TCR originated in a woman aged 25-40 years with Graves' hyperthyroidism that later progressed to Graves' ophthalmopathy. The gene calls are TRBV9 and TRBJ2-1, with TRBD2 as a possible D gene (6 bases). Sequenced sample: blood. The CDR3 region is CASSVVEGSEQFF. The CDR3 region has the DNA TGTGCCAGCAGCGTAGTGGAGGGGTCTGAGCAGTTCTTC.